This entry lists 27 T cell receptor beta chains sequenced from one sample in a study of T cell repertoires in cytomegalovirus infection. TCRdb fed the reads into MiXCR, producing one record per CDR3 protein. The sample has more than 650,000 distinct CDR3 sequences, under 40% seen once. The sample comprised PBMCs. The source is a human donor in good health (CMV status not recorded). Some clones in this sample may be carry-over from other donors' samples.

The chain carries TRBV4-1 and TRBJ2-5; 9 nucleotides line up with TRBD2. The V gene's germline CDR1 is MGHRA and CDR2 YSYEKL. The CDR3 runs to 15 residues. With V trimmed by 2 bases and J by 5 bases, 6 bases remained unmatched. Written as DNA, the CDR3 is TGCGCCAGCAGCCAACGCGGGGGGGCAGGGGAGACCCAGTACTTC. Its translation is CASSQRGGAGETQYF.

This clonotype was seen ten or more times. The chain couples TRBV10-3 to TRBJ2-1; either TRBD1 or TRBD2 may fit D (5 bases each). CDR1 and CDR2 (germline): ENHRY, SYGVKD. There are 15 residues in the CDR3. V was trimmed by 5 bases and J by 0 bases, leaving 11 bases between them. CDR3 region: CAISPGGGSYNEQFF. The CDR3 DNA is TGTGCCATCAGTCCAGGTGGGGGCTCCTACAATGAGCAGTTCTTC.

This clonotype occurred a few times. V gene TRBV6-1 combines with J gene TRBJ1-4; a possible D gene is TRBD1 (5 bases). Germline V gene lookup returns CDR1 MNHNS and CDR2 SASEGT. Trimming shortened V by 8 bases and J by 2 bases, and 27 bases separated the two germline ends. The CDR3 sequence is 19 residues long. The CDR3 DNA reads TGTGCCAGCCCCTATTACCAAAAGACAGCCACTCCGACTAATGAAAAACTGTTTTTT. Amino acid sequence: CASPYYQKTATPTNEKLFF.

The V and J genes are TRBV7-9 and TRBJ1-6; D is uncertain. CDR3 size: 14 residues. Germline values: CDR1 SEHNR, CDR2 FQNEAQ (reference sequence). V lost 5 bases, J lost 5 bases, and 10 bases lay in between. The CDR3 nucleotides are TGTGCCAGCAGCCGTGGTGGGGATAATTCACCCCTCCACTTT. It yields the protein CASSRGGDNSPLHF. The full variable domain, completed using reference TRBV7-9 and TRBJ1-6, is DTGVSQNPRHKITKRGQNVTFRCDPISEHNRLYWYRQTLGQGPEFLTYFQNEAQLEKSRLLSDRFSAERPKGSFSTLEIQRTEQGDSAMYLCASSRGGDNSPLHFGNGTRLTVT.

Worth noting for this clonotype: An end of the junction differs from the germline gene, which may be a read error. The V call is TRBV7-6, the J call TRBJ2-7; 8 positions agree with TRBD2. Germline-derived CDR1 and CDR2 are SGHVS and FNYEAQ. There are 15 residues in the CDR3. DNA of the CDR3: TGTGCCAGCAGCTTAGGCGGGGGGCTAACCTACGAGCTGTACTTC. As protein: CASSLGGGLTYELYF.

This clonotype was observed a handful of times. The chain is built from TRBV10-3 and TRBJ2-1; TRBD1 matches at 8 bases. The germline V gene has CDR1 ENHRY and CDR2 SYGVKD. The length of the CDR3 is 14 residues. V dropped 11 bases and J dropped 7; count of bases not matched to a gene: 13. The CDR3 DNA is TGTGCCTCAACAGCATCTGACAGGGGTAATGAGCAGTTCTTC. It yields the protein CASTASDRGNEQFF.

This clonotype was picked up a small number of times. The gene calls are TRBV19 and TRBJ1-1; no clear D. Germline CDR1 is LNHDA and CDR2 is SQIVND (reference sequence). The V and J ends lost 0 bases and 4 bases respectively, with 9 bases between them. The CDR3 contains 14 residues. The CDR3 here is CASSIDLGGTEAFF. The DNA of the CDR3 is TGTGCCAGTAGTATAGACCTCGGAGGCACTGAAGCTTTCTTT.

The chain combines TRBV12-3 or TRBV12-4 with TRBJ1-2; D unclear. There are 15 residues in the CDR3. The germline V and J ends were trimmed by 4 bases and 6 bases, with 18 bases remaining between them. Written as DNA, the CDR3 is TGTGCCAGCAGTTCCCGTACACTGCCGTACGATGGCTACACCTTC. The encoded protein is CASSSRTLPYDGYTF.

This chain uses TRBV6-5 with TRBJ1-1, with D uncertain. Trimming shortened V by 0 bases and J by 4 bases, and 12 bases separated the two germline ends. The germline V gene encodes CDR1 MNHEY and CDR2 SVGAGI. The CDR3 is 15 residues long. CDR3 DNA: TGTGCCAGCAGTTACTCGAGAGGGTTGGGCACTGAAGCTTTCTTT. Its protein is CASSYSRGLGTEAFF.

J is TRBJ1-6 and V is TRBV12-3 or TRBV12-4; the D gene is possibly TRBD1 (6 bases). Between the trimmed V and J ends, which lost 6 bases and 7 bases, there was a span of 16 bases. There are 15 residues in the CDR3. The CDR3 is CASRAGGVRNSPLHF. The CDR3 DNA reads TGTGCCAGCAGGGCCGGGGGCGTGAGGAATTCACCCCTCCACTTT.

This clonotype is a singleton in its sample. The chain recombines TRBV28 with TRBJ1-2; 9 bases align to TRBD1. This CDR3 spans 14 amino acids. The V and J ends lost 8 bases and 5 bases, in that order; junction bases with no gene match: 9. The germline V gene encodes CDR1 MDHEN and CDR2 SYDVKM. The CDR3 nucleotides read TGTGCCAGCCTTCCCGGGACAGGGTTGTATGGCTACACCTTC. Translated, it gives CASLPGTGLYGYTF.

This clonotype has ten or more counts. V is TRBV4-1 and J is TRBJ1-1; 12 bases align to TRBD1. Germline V gene sequence: CDR1 MGHRA, CDR2 YSYEKL. There are 16 residues in the CDR3. V was pared by 4 bases and J by 3 bases, with 6 bases of the junction left unmatched. The CDR3 sequence: CASSLAGTGGYTEAFF. For the CDR3, the DNA is TGCGCCAGCAGCCTCGCCGGGACAGGGGGCTACACTGAAGCTTTCTTT.

The chain joins TRBV5-1 to TRBJ2-1, with TRBD1 identical over 11 bases. Unmatched junction bases numbered 11, after V lost 9 bases and J lost 3 bases. Germline CDR1 is SGHRS and CDR2 is YFSETQ. The CDR3 sequence is 16 residues long. For the CDR3, the DNA is TGCGCCACCCATAAAGGGGACAGGGGGATCTACAATGAGCAGTTCTTC. Encoded protein: CATHKGDRGIYNEQFF.

This clonotype appeared a few times. The chain has TRBV7-9 and TRBJ1-1, with D hard to call. The CDR3 covers 13 residues. The germline gives CDR1 SEHNR, CDR2 FQNEAQ (reference sequence). V gave up 5 bases and J gave up 4 bases, with 11 bases separating them. CDR3 sequence: CASSPRFPTEAFF. As DNA, the CDR3 is TGTGCCAGCAGCCCCAGATTCCCCACTGAAGCTTTCTTT.

This clonotype was recorded at least ten times. The CDR3 region has the DNA TGTGCCAGCGCCTCGACAGCTACCAACTATGGCTACACCTTC. This translates into CASASTATNYGYTF. The chain combines TRBV7-8 with TRBJ1-2, with D maybe TRBD1 (5 bases). Germline CDR1 is SGHVS and CDR2 is FQNEAQ. Trimming removed 8 bases from V and 2 bases from J, with 15 bases in between. The CDR3 is made up of 14 amino acids.

This clonotype occurred a few times. This sequence joins TRBV6-5 and TRBJ1-1; 7 positions agree with TRBD1. In germline, CDR1 is MNHEY, CDR2 SVGAGI. The length of the CDR3 is 15 residues. Trimming cost V 2 bases and J 4 bases; bases outside gene matches: 7. The chain's CDR3 is CASSYGNRGITEAFF. CDR3 sequence (DNA): TGTGCCAGCAGTTACGGTAACAGGGGTATCACTGAAGCTTTCTTT.

The table lists this clonotype with a count of one. The CDR3 is CASTARGQGWEKLFF. The CDR3 bases are TGTGCCAGTACCGCCCGCGGGCAGGGCTGGGAAAAACTGTTTTTT. The V call is TRBV19, the J call TRBJ1-4, with D perhaps TRBD1 (5 bases). The germline gives CDR1 LNHDA, CDR2 SQIVND (reference sequence). Trimming left V 7 bases short and J 8 bases short, with 20 bases between. CDR3 length: 15 amino acids.

The chain has TRBV29-1 and TRBJ2-7; D is tentatively TRBD1 or TRBD2 (6 bases each). This CDR3 has 13 residues. CDR1 is SQVTM, CDR2 ANQGSEA, per germline. Deletions cut 1 base from V and 3 bases from J, with 10 bases between. The DNA for the CDR3 is TGCAGCGTTGAAGTTGGGGGGCTCTACGAGCAGTACTTC. Translating gives CSVEVGGLYEQYF.

There are many counts of this clonotype. The V gene is TRBV7-2, the J gene TRBJ2-7, with D unresolved. The CDR3 extends over 12 amino acids. V lost 5 bases and J lost 3, with 8 bases in between. Germline CDR1 reads SGHTA; CDR2 reads FQGNSA. CDR3: CASSMTGYEQYF. Written as DNA, the CDR3 is TGTGCCAGCAGCATGACTGGCTACGAGCAGTACTTC.

This clonotype was seen only once. The chain employs TRBV15 and TRBJ2-7; 8 bases agree with TRBD2. V lost 2 bases, J lost 6 bases, and 3 bases stayed unmatched. The CDR3 totals 13 residues. Germline loops: CDR1 LNHNV, CDR2 YYDKDF (reference sequence). CDR3 residues: CATSRSGSREQYF. The CDR3 nucleotides are TGTGCCACCAGCAGAAGCGGGAGCCGCGAGCAGTACTTC. The whole variable domain, remainder taken from reference TRBV15 and TRBJ2-7, is DAMVIQNPRYQVTQFGKPVTLSCSQTLNHNVMYWYQQKSSQAPKLLFHYYDKDFNNEADTPDNFQSRRPNTSFCFLDIRSPGLGDTAMYLCATSRSGSREQYFGPGTRLTVT.

V gene TRBV12-5 combines with J gene TRBJ1-1; possibly TRBD1 for D (5 bases). The CDR3 loop spans 13 amino acids. Trimming left V 6 bases short and J 1 base short, with 9 bases between. Germline V CDR1 and CDR2: LGHNT, FRNRAP. Written as DNA, the CDR3 is TGTGCTAGTGGCCTGGGGGGGAACACTGAAGCTTTCTTT. Encoded protein: CASGLGGNTEAFF.

This clonotype was counted between two and nine times. The chain recombines TRBV7-2 with TRBJ2-3; possibly TRBD2 for D (6 bases). This CDR3 spans 13 amino acids. The ends were cut back, 4 bases at V and 10 bases at J, with 15 bases in the middle. Per germline, CDR1 SGHTA and CDR2 FQGNSA. The chain's CDR3 is CASSWGVGGAQYF. The CDR3 DNA reads as TGTGCCAGCAGCTGGGGGGTCGGGGGAGCGCAGTATTTT. Together with reference TRBV7-2 and TRBJ2-3, the CDR3 gives the full variable domain: GAGVSQSPSNKVTEKGKDVELRCDPISGHTALYWYRQSLGQGLEFLIYFQGNSAPDKSGLPSDRFSAERTGGSVSTLTIQRTQQEDSAVYLCASSWGVGGAQYFGPGTRLTVL.

This clonotype occurred a few times. This sequence joins TRBV6-5 and TRBJ1-2, with 9 bases matching TRBD1. The CDR3 loop spans 14 amino acids. CDR1 and CDR2 from the germline V gene are MNHEY and SVGAGI. V gave up 7 bases and J gave up 6 bases; unmatched junction bases: 9. For the CDR3, the DNA is TGTGCCAGCACCATTACAGGGGGCCGAAATGGCTACACCTTC. Encoded protein: CASTITGGRNGYTF.

This clonotype was recorded many times. V and J are TRBV12-3 or TRBV12-4 and TRBJ2-1, with D tentatively TRBD2 (6 bases). The CDR3 contains 15 residues. Trimming removed 5 bases at V and 7 bases at J, with 18 bases between. This chain's CDR3 is CASSPTLTSYNEQFF. CDR3 nucleotides: TGTGCCAGCAGTCCAACCCTGACTAGTTATAATGAGCAGTTCTTC.

The table lists this clonotype with many counts. The chain joins TRBV7-9 to TRBJ1-2; D is undetermined. V was clipped by 1 base and J by 6 bases, with 12 bases between them. Germline loops: CDR1 SEHNR, CDR2 FQNEAQ (reference sequence). The CDR3 sequence is 14 residues long. CDR3 loop: CASSLEATVHGYTF. The CDR3 DNA reads TGTGCCAGCAGCTTAGAAGCCACTGTACATGGCTACACCTTC. Combining the CDR3 with reference TRBV7-9 and TRBJ1-2 gives the whole variable domain DTGVSQNPRHKITKRGQNVTFRCDPISEHNRLYWYRQTLGQGPEFLTYFQNEAQLEKSRLLSDRFSAERPKGSFSTLEIQRTEQGDSAMYLCASSLEATVHGYTFGSGTRLTVV.

The chain is built from TRBV4-2 and TRBJ2-2, with 8 bases aligning to TRBD2. The CDR3 has 17 residues. Trimming cost V 5 bases and J 4 bases; bases outside gene matches: 12. From germline, CDR1 is LGHNA and CDR2 YNFKEQ. CDR3 sequence reads: CASSSTGGARGTGELFF. The CDR3 region has the DNA TGTGCCAGCAGCTCAACGGGGGGGGCGCGGGGCACCGGGGAGCTGTTTTTT.

The chain combines TRBV28 with TRBJ2-3; D is perhaps TRBD2 (7 bases). CDR1 MDHEN and CDR2 SYDVKM come from the germline V gene. The V end lost 7 bases, the J end lost 5 bases, and 22 bases lay between the germline ends. CDR3 length: 16 amino acids. The CDR3 coding sequence is TGTGCCAGCACAAATTTCGAAGGGGGGGGCCGAGATACGCAGTATTTT. As protein: CASTNFEGGGRDTQYF.